This paragraph covers one T cell receptor beta chain sequence. No antigen is known for it. This sample was taken from a study of shared clonotypes between healthy human individuals. Study context: Three plates each covered CD4 naive and memory; CD8 naive two, CD8 memory one. Points from the study as a whole: Inspection by rarefaction showed sorted-subset sequencing to be incomplete despite large depth. Against clonotypes common to all four donors, non-shared ones had lower generation probabilities. Limited genetic and exposure-history diversity came from having few donors.

Per germline, CDR1 SGHNT and CDR2 YYREEE (reference sequence). V was trimmed by 7 bases and J by 0 bases, leaving 30 bases between them. The CDR3 runs 20 residues. Using immunoSEQ multiplex PCR, the repertoire was profiled, and TCRdb retains in-frame clones only, with some absent. The profile shows roughly 1,100,000 clones, around 75% of them singletons. The clonotype comes from a young man in good health. Sequencing input: memory CD4+ T cells sorted from blood. Subset noted: CD45RA-negative fraction. V and J are TRBV5-4 and TRBJ2-3, with D possibly matching TRBD2 (5 bases). The CDR3 sequence: CASPGNLGNGLPASTDTQYF. The CDR3 region has the DNA TGTGCCAGCCCGGGAAATCTGGGAAATGGACTCCCTGCTAGCACAGATACGCAGTATTTT.